The clone carrying this T cell receptor (beta chain) was detected many times. MiXCR, run by TCRdb on the RACE reads, gives a single entry per CDR3 protein. The table includes 100,000 to 150,000 distinct CDR3 sequences, roughly 12% detected once. The sample originates from a study of human T cells and chemical hapten exposure. Time point denoted: pre-sensitization, week 0. Regarding treatment: therapeutic diphenylcyclopropenone sensitization with weekly scalp DPC. This CDR3 contains 16 residues. CDR1 is DFQATT, CDR2 SNEGSKA, per germline (reference sequence). V lost 2 bases to trimming and J lost 3 bases, with 19 bases between them.

The starting material was whole blood, obtained in connection with sensitization to the hapten diphenylcyclopropenone (DPC). The clonotype was recovered from a woman aged 18-30 years with alopecia areata. Some clones in this sample may be carry-over from other donors' samples. The chain carries TRBV20-1 and TRBJ1-1, with a tentative D call TRBD1 (5 bases). The CDR3 DNA reads TGCAGTGCTAGAATCAGAAGGGGCTTGTGGGACACTGAAGCTTTCTTT. It specifies CSARIRRGLWDTEAFF.